The next 16 T cell receptor beta chains were all read from a single sample in a study of T cell responses to AZD1222 COVID-19 vaccine. Measured with immunoSEQ multiplex PCR; TCRdb has only the in-frame clones, and not every one. The data hold around 80,000 clones, with roughly 85% observed a single time. This specimen was peripheral blood, taken 28 days after the second AZD1222 dose. The receptor source for this set is an adult who received the AZD1222 COVID-19 vaccine.

V usage is TRBV7-3 and J usage is TRBJ2-6; weak D call: TRBD1 (6 bases). V was trimmed by 5 bases and J by 5 bases, leaving 13 bases between them. The CDR3 has 15 residues. The germline CDR1 and CDR2 sequences are SGHTA and FQGTGA. The CDR3 DNA reads TGTGCCAGCAGCCGACCCAGGGGTTGGGCCAACGTCCTGACTTTC. Translated: CASSRPRGWANVLTF.

The V gene is TRBV29-1, the J gene TRBJ1-3; a possible D gene is TRBD1 (5 bases). The CDR3 spans 13 residues. The V gene lost 7 bases and the J gene lost 3 bases, with 13 bases spanning the gap. The V gene's germline CDR1 is SQVTM and CDR2 ANQGSEA. Written as DNA, the CDR3 is TGCAGCGCCGCCGACAGCGTTGGAAACACCATATATTTT. Encoded protein: CSAADSVGNTIYF.

The chain has TRBV27 and TRBJ2-7, with 11 positions matching TRBD2. CDR3 size: 14 residues. J lost 7 bases, V lost 2 bases, and 4 bases had no gene match. The germline V gene has CDR1 MNHEY and CDR2 SMNVEV (reference sequence). Written as DNA, the CDR3 is TGTGCCAGCAGTTTACTAGCGGGAGGTGCTGAGCAGTACTTC. Its protein product is CASSLLAGGAEQYF.

The chain carries TRBV25-1 and TRBJ1-1; D remains ambiguous. Germline values: CDR1 MGHDK, CDR2 SYGVNS. The CDR3 is made up of 11 amino acids. Trimming stripped 7 bases from V and 2 bases from J, with 5 bases between. The DNA for the CDR3 is TGTGCCAGCACCCGAAACACTGAAGCTTTCTTT. Translated, it gives CASTRNTEAFF. Combining the CDR3 with reference TRBV25-1 and TRBJ1-1 gives the whole variable domain EADIYQTPRYLVIGTGKKITLECSQTMGHDKMYWYQQDPGMELHLIHYSYGVNSTEKGDLSSESTVSRIRTEHFPLTLESARPSHTSQYLCASTRNTEAFFGQGTRLTVV.

This chain uses TRBV2 with TRBJ1-3; no firm D call. Trimming left V 0 bases short and J 0 bases short, with 6 bases between. CDR1 and CDR2 from the germline V gene are SNHLY and FYNNEI. This CDR3 is 15 amino acids long. CDR3 nucleotides: TGTGCCAGCAGTGAAGCCCACATCTCTGGAAACACCATATATTTT. Translation: CASSEAHISGNTIYF.

This chain links TRBV6-5 with TRBJ1-2, with D maybe TRBD1 (5 bases). The CDR3 extends over 13 amino acids. The V gene's germline CDR1 is MNHEY and CDR2 SVGAGI. Deletions cut 7 bases from V and 4 bases from J, with 13 bases between. The CDR3 sequence is CASTTQGSYGYTF. DNA of the CDR3: TGTGCCAGCACGACGCAGGGCTCCTATGGCTACACCTTC.

The gene calls are TRBV7-2 and TRBJ2-1; 9 bases fit TRBD1. Per the germline V gene, CDR1 is SGHTA and CDR2 is FQGNSA. The CDR3 loop spans 14 amino acids. Trimming took 8 bases from V and 5 from J; bases not matched to a gene: 7. CDR3 region: CASASGTGNNEQFF. The CDR3 DNA follows: TGTGCCAGCGCCTCCGGGACAGGGAACAATGAGCAGTTCTTC. The full variable domain, rest sourced from reference TRBV7-2 and TRBJ2-1, is GAGVSQSPSNKVTEKGKDVELRCDPISGHTALYWYRQSLGQGLEFLIYFQGNSAPDKSGLPSDRFSAERTGGSVSTLTIQRTQQEDSAVYLCASASGTGNNEQFFGPGTRLTVL.

CDR3 sequence reads: CSVERYLNYGYTF. As DNA, the CDR3 is TGCAGCGTTGAAAGGTACCTAAACTATGGCTACACCTTC. The J gene is TRBJ1-2, the V gene TRBV29-1; no firm D call. There are 13 residues in the CDR3. Trimming stripped 2 bases from V and 2 bases from J, with 9 bases between. Looked up from germline, CDR1 is SQVTM and CDR2 is ANQGSEA.

CDR3: CASSFDRVGGGYTF. In DNA, the CDR3 is TGTGCCAGCAGCTTTGACAGGGTAGGGGGTGGCTACACCTTC. V usage is TRBV7-9 and J usage is TRBJ1-2; 7 nucleotides align to TRBD1. CDR1 is SEHNR and CDR2 is FQNEAQ in the germline V gene (reference sequence). The ends lost 3 bases at V and 7 bases at J; junction bases unmatched: 8. This CDR3 is built from 14 residues.

The chain links TRBV11-2 to TRBJ2-1, with D unclear. The CDR3 runs to 15 residues. Trimming cost V 0 bases and J 0 bases, with 6 bases left between them. Germline CDR1 SGHAT, CDR2 FQNNGV. The CDR3 is CASSLEGSSYNEQFF. The CDR3 DNA reads TGTGCCAGCAGCTTAGAGGGAAGCTCCTACAATGAGCAGTTCTTC.

The genes are TRBV6-1 and TRBJ2-7, with D possibly being TRBD1 (6 bases). Trimming removed 3 bases from V and 5 bases from J, with 11 bases in between. CDR3 length equals 13 residues. In germline, CDR1 is MNHNS, CDR2 SASEGT. The CDR3 is CASSEGQTDEQYF. The CDR3 region has the DNA TGTGCCAGCAGTGAGGGACAAACAGACGAGCAGTACTTC.

Concerning this clone: Other DNA sequences in this specimen translate into the identical CDR3. The rearrangement uses TRBV6-5 and TRBJ1-5; TRBD1 agrees at 7 bases. This CDR3 comprises 14 residues. Unmatched junction bases numbered 7, after V lost 6 bases and J lost 5 bases. Germline CDR1 MNHEY, CDR2 SVGAGI. The CDR3 here is CASSLGQADQPQHF. For the CDR3, the DNA is TGTGCCAGCAGCCTTGGACAGGCTGATCAGCCCCAGCATTTT.

The chain uses TRBV5-4 and TRBJ1-1; no clear D. Trimming shortened V by 2 bases and J by 1 base, and 9 bases separated the two germline ends. The CDR3 contains 14 residues. Per germline, CDR1 SGHNT and CDR2 YYREEE (reference sequence). The CDR3 sequence is CASSLGLTNTEAFF. The CDR3 nucleotides are TGTGCCAGCAGCTTAGGGCTGACGAACACTGAAGCTTTCTTT.

This clone was counted only a few times. This chain connects TRBV5-4 to TRBJ2-2; D is unclear. Trimming shortened V by 4 bases and J by 0 bases, and 13 bases separated the two germline ends. The CDR3 is 16 residues long. Germline lookup yields CDR1 SGHNT and CDR2 YYREEE (reference sequence). Written as DNA, the CDR3 is TGTGCCAGCAGCCCCGGTCCAGGCGCGAACACCGGGGAGCTGTTTTTT. Its translation: CASSPGPGANTGELFF.

This sequence joins TRBV9 and TRBJ1-2; maybe TRBD1 (5 bases). The CDR3 sequence is 14 residues long. Germline V gene sequence: CDR1 SGDLS, CDR2 YYNGEE. V dropped 4 bases and J dropped 14 bases, with 24 bases sitting between them. As DNA, the CDR3 is TGTGCCAGCAGCCCAGCGGGGCCTGACACTCCTGGGACCTTC. Encoded protein: CASSPAGPDTPGTF.

The rearrangement links TRBV10-3 to TRBJ2-1; 7 bases are a match to TRBD2. The CDR3 runs to 14 residues. Trimming removed 10 bases from V and 0 bases from J; junction bases left unmatched: 6. Germline CDR1 and CDR2: ENHRY and SYGVKD. The DNA of the CDR3 is TGTGCCAGCAGCGGGGCGACCTCCTACAATGAGCAGTTCTTC. Translated: CASSGATSYNEQFF.